This T cell receptor beta chain was documented in a study of Graves' ophthalmopathy and Graves' hyperthyroidism. Additional autoimmune diseases, uncontrolled infections, pregnancy or lactation disqualified patients. V gave up 4 bases and J gave up 1 base, with 7 bases separating them. From germline, CDR1 is DFQATT and CDR2 SNEGSKA (reference sequence). There are 12 residues in the CDR3. In the case of this clonotype: As the CDR3 is not closed by the conserved phenylalanine or tryptophan, this likely results from a read error.

RNA transcripts provided the template for amplifying TCR beta CDR3 regions. HTBI primers were used in a first-round RT-PCR, which preceded a second-round multiplex PCR. A single record per CDR3 protein comes from TCRdb applying MiXCR to the multiplex PCR reads. The sample comprises about 640,000 distinct CDR3 sequences, under 50% of which are singletons, and around 3% rests with the top ten. This sequence was found in an adult man with Graves' ophthalmopathy. Sequenced material: peripheral blood. This sequence joins TRBV20-1 and TRBJ1-2; no reliable D call. CDR3 amino acids: CSAMEINYGYTL. CDR3 nucleotide sequence: TGCAGTGCTATGGAGATTAACTATGGCTACACCTTA.